Below are 31 T cell receptor beta chains sequenced from a single sample in a study of T cells after yellow fever vaccination. A single record per CDR3 protein comes from TCRdb applying MiXCR to the 5' RACE reads. The sample holds 200,000 to 250,000 distinct CDR3 sequences; around 3.1% are singletons and the top ten take around 3.3%. The material sequenced was CD4+ T cells sorted from PBMCs, taken 10 days after the yellow fever booster vaccination. The receptors come from a man in his late teens or twenties who received the YFV17D yellow fever vaccine.

This clonotype was counted a few times. V and J are TRBV6-5 and TRBJ1-4; D might be TRBD1 (6 bases). The V gene's germline CDR1 is MNHEY and CDR2 SVGAGI. The CDR3 has 14 residues. V was trimmed by 5 bases and J by 4 bases, leaving 11 bases between them. Written as DNA, the CDR3 is TGTGCCAGCAGTCGGACAGTCAATAATGAAAAACTGTTTTTT. It translates to CASSRTVNNEKLFF.

The chain links TRBV5-1 to TRBJ2-2; the D is unclear. The CDR3 length is 15 residues. Germline lookup yields CDR1 SGHRS and CDR2 YFSETQ. Trimming left V 2 bases short and J 0 bases short, with 8 bases between. As DNA, the CDR3 is TGCGCCAGCAGCTTAACGCCGGCGAACACCGGGGAGCTGTTTTTT. Protein: CASSLTPANTGELFF. The complete variable domain, with remaining parts taken from reference TRBV5-1 and TRBJ2-2, reads KAGVTQTPRYLIKTRGQQVTLSCSPISGHRSVSWYQQTPGQGLQFLFEYFSETQRNKGNFPGRFSGRQFSNSRSEMNVSTLELGDSALYLCASSLTPANTGELFFGEGSRLTVL.

This clonotype was observed many times. This rearrangement joins TRBV5-1 to TRBJ2-5; possibly TRBD2 for D (6 bases). Deletions cut 2 bases from V and 4 bases from J, with 15 bases between. The CDR3 is made up of 15 amino acids. Germline CDR1 is SGHRS and CDR2 is YFSETQ. The chain's CDR3 is CASSFLGSGVETQYF. CDR3 bases: TGCGCCAGCAGCTTTTTGGGTAGCGGCGTAGAGACCCAGTACTTC.

This clonotype was picked up many times. The chain uses TRBV18 and TRBJ1-2, with D unclear. Trimming shortened V by 1 base and J by 12 bases, and 9 bases separated the two germline ends. Germline CDR1 and CDR2: KGHSH and LQKENI. CDR3 length: 11 amino acids. CDR3 amino acids: CASSPLGVNTF. DNA for the CDR3: TGTGCCAGCTCACCACTCGGAGTAAACACCTTC.

At least ten counts were recorded for this clonotype. This chain uses TRBV5-1 with TRBJ2-2, with D hard to call. Per the germline V gene, CDR1 is SGHRS and CDR2 is YFSETQ. CDR3 length: 12 residues. V was cut by 6 bases and J by 3 bases, with 6 bases left in between. This CDR3 is CASIQDTGELFF. Here the CDR3 DNA reads TGCGCCAGCATCCAGGACACCGGGGAGCTGTTTTTT.

The chain joins TRBV14 to TRBJ2-2; D is unresolved. Germline assignment: CDR1 SGHDN and CDR2 FVKESK. V gave up 3 bases and J gave up 1 base, with 6 bases separating them. There are 14 residues in the CDR3. The chain's CDR3 is CASSQIGNTGELFF. The CDR3 nucleotides are TGTGCCAGCAGCCAGATAGGGAACACCGGGGAGCTGTTTTTT.

This clonotype appeared many times. The J gene is TRBJ2-5, the V gene TRBV28; D may correspond to TRBD1 or TRBD2 (6 bases each). CDR3 length: 15 amino acids. V lost 2 bases and J lost 2, with 12 bases in between. The V gene's germline CDR1 is MDHEN and CDR2 SYDVKM. Written as DNA, the CDR3 is TGTGCCAGCAGTTTAGGCGGGACAACACAAGAGACCCAGTACTTC. The encoded protein is CASSLGGTTQETQYF.

This clonotype appeared many times. The V call is TRBV7-9, the J call TRBJ1-1, with 7 positions matching TRBD1. The CDR3 spans 9 residues. Germline assignment: CDR1 SEHNR and CDR2 FQNEAQ (reference sequence). Losses at the gene ends were 10 bases for V and 10 bases for J; bases not matched to a gene: 3. The CDR3 region is CATGGGAFF. The DNA of the CDR3 is TGTGCCACAGGGGGGGGAGCTTTCTTT.

In its sample, this clonotype was seen many times. The rearrangement links TRBV28 to TRBJ2-7; either TRBD1 or TRBD2 may fit D (5 bases each). This CDR3 spans 15 amino acids. CDR1 is MDHEN, CDR2 SYDVKM, per germline. The V gene lost 4 bases and the J gene lost 1 base, with 14 bases spanning the gap. CDR3 DNA sequence: TGTGCCAGCAGTTGGGGCCGGGACGGTTCCTACGAGCAGTACGTC. Encoded protein: CASSWGRDGSYEQYV.

This clonotype was counted at least ten times. The gene calls are TRBV12-3 or TRBV12-4 and TRBJ1-5, with D perhaps TRBD1 (5 bases). Trimming removed 3 bases at V and 7 bases at J, with 10 bases between. The CDR3 runs 13 residues. This chain's CDR3 is CASSLQGSQPQHF. The CDR3 nucleotides are TGTGCCAGCAGTTTGCAGGGCAGCCAGCCCCAGCATTTT.

This clonotype appeared many times. The chain recombines TRBV5-1 with TRBJ2-1; D uncertain. The CDR3 is 12 residues long. V lost 2 bases and J lost 6, with 6 bases in between. The germline gives CDR1 SGHRS, CDR2 YFSETQ. CDR3 amino acids: CASSLDPNEQFF. CDR3 nucleotide sequence: TGCGCCAGCAGCTTAGACCCCAATGAGCAGTTCTTC.

The chain combines TRBV5-5 with TRBJ2-7; TRBD1 matches 8 bases. The CDR3 is made up of 19 amino acids. Germline lookup yields CDR1 SGHKS and CDR2 YYEKEE (reference sequence). The junction had 17 bases not matched to a gene; V was cut back by 0 bases and J by 3 bases. CDR3 in DNA: TGTGCCAGCAGCTTGGCGACCCCAGGGGGCTCACTCCGATACTACGAGCAGTACTTC. It yields the protein CASSLATPGGSLRYYEQYF.

Many counts were recorded for this clonotype. The chain carries TRBV12-3 or TRBV12-4 and TRBJ1-5; 8 bases map to TRBD1. There are 14 residues in the CDR3. J lost 9 bases, V lost 4 bases, and 8 bases had no gene match. The CDR3 reads CASSWTGIERPQHF. CDR3 DNA: TGTGCCAGCAGTTGGACAGGGATTGAACGGCCCCAGCATTTT.

The chain combines TRBV7-2 with TRBJ1-1; 7 bases match TRBD1. The trim removed 2 bases at V and 3 bases at J, leaving 6 bases unmatched. Germline values: CDR1 SGHTA, CDR2 FQGNSA. This CDR3 is 15 amino acids long. The CDR3 region is CASSLLAGGDTEAFF. In nucleotides, the CDR3 is TGTGCCAGCAGCTTATTGGCAGGGGGGGACACTGAAGCTTTCTTT.

This clonotype was found a few times. The chain employs TRBV28 and TRBJ2-7; 8 bases agree with TRBD1. J lost 2 bases, V lost 3 bases, and 6 bases had no gene match. From germline, CDR1 is MDHEN and CDR2 SYDVKM. The CDR3 is made up of 15 amino acids. CDR3 protein: CASSLATGVAYEQYV. The CDR3 nucleotides are TGTGCCAGCAGTTTGGCGACAGGGGTTGCCTACGAGCAGTACGTC.

This sequence joins TRBV7-2 and TRBJ1-1, with TRBD1 as a possible D gene (6 bases). The V end was cut by 3 bases, the J end by 1 base, with 9 bases between. The CDR3 contains 14 residues. The germline V gene has CDR1 SGHTA and CDR2 FQGNSA. In nucleotides, the CDR3 is TGTGCCAGCAGCTTTGGGACAACGAACACTGAAGCTTTCTTT. This codes for CASSFGTTNTEAFF.

This clonotype occurred a few times. The V call is TRBV6-1, the J call TRBJ2-7, with 7 bases aligning to TRBD1. The CDR3 runs 14 residues. Germline trimming cut 6 bases from V and 6 bases from J; bases unmatched to any gene: 11. Germline assignment: CDR1 MNHNS and CDR2 SASEGT. DNA of the CDR3: TGTGCCAGCAGCGACATAAACAGGGGTGGCGAGCAGTACTTC. It translates to CASSDINRGGEQYF.

This clonotype was recorded at least ten times. The V and J genes are TRBV7-3 and TRBJ2-2; 7 bases fit TRBD2. Trimming took 1 base from V and 1 from J; bases not matched to a gene: 3. Germline V gives CDR1 SGHTA, CDR2 FQGTGA. CDR3 length: 16 amino acids. The CDR3 is CASSLRPSGNTGELFF. The CDR3 region has the DNA TGTGCCAGCAGCTTAAGGCCTAGCGGGAACACCGGGGAGCTGTTTTTT.

V gene TRBV4-3 combines with J gene TRBJ2-4; D is unresolved. Between the trimmed V and J ends, which lost 0 bases and 4 bases, there was a span of 4 bases. The CDR3 is 13 amino acids. Germline V gene sequence: CDR1 LGHNA, CDR2 YSLEER. The CDR3 loop reads CASSQDRKNIQYF. Here the CDR3 DNA reads TGCGCCAGCAGCCAAGATAGAAAAAACATTCAGTACTTC.

V gene TRBV5-1 combines with J gene TRBJ2-7; 9 nucleotides line up with TRBD2. V shed 0 bases and J 8 bases; nucleotides not matched to a gene: 9. Germline-derived CDR1 and CDR2 are SGHRS and YFSETQ. The CDR3 has 15 amino acids. The CDR3 here is CASSLGSGGPFQQYF. CDR3 DNA sequence: TGCGCCAGCAGCTTGGGAAGCGGGGGGCCTTTCCAGCAGTACTTC.

This clonotype was observed at least ten times. This rearrangement joins TRBV7-2 to TRBJ2-5; 7 bases map to TRBD2. Trimming at V came to 5 bases and at J to 4 bases, leaving 10 bases not matched to a gene. Looked up from germline, CDR1 is SGHTA and CDR2 is FQGNSA. The CDR3 totals 15 residues. CDR3 sequence reads: CASSLWAGVGETQYF. For the CDR3, the DNA is TGTGCCAGCAGCCTTTGGGCGGGGGTAGGAGAGACCCAGTACTTC.

This clonotype was observed many times. The V gene is TRBV18, the J gene TRBJ2-5; D remains unclear. The germline gives CDR1 KGHSH, CDR2 LQKENI. The CDR3 consists of 15 residues. V was trimmed by 2 bases and J by 3 bases, leaving 13 bases between them. The chain's CDR3 is CASSPLPATEETQYF. DNA for the CDR3: TGTGCCAGCTCACCATTGCCGGCAACCGAAGAGACCCAGTACTTC.

The chain combines TRBV5-1 with TRBJ2-6; maybe TRBD1 (5 bases). Germline lookup yields CDR1 SGHRS and CDR2 YFSETQ. This CDR3 is built from 18 residues. The germline V and J ends were trimmed by 0 bases and 0 bases, with 13 bases remaining between them. CDR3 residues: CASSLGQGYLSGANVLTF. For the CDR3, the DNA is TGCGCCAGCAGCTTGGGCCAGGGTTATCTCTCTGGGGCCAACGTCCTGACTTTC.

This clonotype was found many times. The V call is TRBV10-3, the J call TRBJ2-1; D is unclear. Germline-derived CDR1 and CDR2 are ENHRY and SYGVKD. With 3 bases removed from V and 5 bases from J, the gap between germline ends came to 5 bases. The CDR3 runs 12 residues. CDR3 coding DNA: TGTGCCATCAGTGAAGAGGACAATGAGCAGTTCTTC. It codes for CAISEEDNEQFF.

The sample holds many counts of this clonotype. This rearrangement joins TRBV6-5 to TRBJ1-6; TRBD1 might be the D (5 bases). Germline V gene lookup returns CDR1 MNHEY and CDR2 SVGAGI. The CDR3 spans 14 residues. Trimming took 6 bases from V and 5 from J, leaving 11 bases between them. The CDR3, as DNA: TGTGCCAGCAGACCGGGACGGGATAATTCACCCCTCCACTTT. The encoded protein is CASRPGRDNSPLHF.

By share, this clonotype counts as medium-sized (0.01 to 0.1%). The chain combines TRBV19 with TRBJ2-2; the D gene is possibly TRBD2 (5 bases). Germline V gene sequence: CDR1 LNHDA, CDR2 SQIVND (reference sequence). This CDR3 has 14 amino acids. The germline V and J ends were trimmed by 3 bases and 5 bases, with 10 bases remaining between them. The CDR3 here is CASSISVLTGELFF. CDR3 DNA sequence: TGTGCCAGTAGTATTAGCGTCTTGACCGGGGAGCTGTTTTTT.

This chain connects TRBV5-1 to TRBJ1-2, with a weak D call TRBD1 (6 bases). This CDR3 is built from 13 residues. Germline V lookup: CDR1 SGHRS, CDR2 YFSETQ. Trimming took off 1 base at V and 8 bases at J, with 12 bases between the two ends. The CDR3, as DNA: TGCGCCAGCAGCTTGTTGCCGGGGGCAGGCTACACCTTC. Encoded protein: CASSLLPGAGYTF.

The rearrangement uses TRBV6-6 and TRBJ2-1; D is unresolved. The CDR3 has 13 amino acids. Trimming cost V 4 bases and J 8 bases, with 12 bases left between them. Germline V gene data show CDR1 as MNHNY and CDR2 as SVGAGI (reference sequence). The CDR3 region is CASSSPSAHEQFF. CDR3 coding DNA: TGTGCCAGCAGTTCCCCTAGTGCTCATGAGCAGTTCTTC.

This clonotype was observed a handful of times. The V call is TRBV5-1, the J call TRBJ1-6; 7 bases line up with TRBD1. The CDR3 spans 16 residues. In germline, CDR1 is SGHRS, CDR2 YFSETQ. V dropped 4 bases and J dropped 7; count of bases not matched to a gene: 11. The CDR3 DNA is TGCGCCAGCAGCCCCGGACAGGAGGTAGGAAATTCACCCCTCCACTTT. Translating it yields CASSPGQEVGNSPLHF.

In DNA, the CDR3 is TGTGCCAGCGCCAGGGGGAGGGTGACCTACGAGCAGTACTTC. It specifies CASARGRVTYEQYF. The chain couples TRBV7-9 to TRBJ2-7; TRBD1 or TRBD2 may be the D gene (7 bases each). Deletions cut 8 bases from V and 2 bases from J, with 16 bases between. Germline V CDR1 and CDR2: SEHNR, FQNEAQ (reference sequence). The CDR3 is 14 residues long.

This clonotype has a count of ten or more. The chain couples TRBV5-1 to TRBJ1-1, with D unclear. CDR3 size: 13 residues. Looked up from germline, CDR1 is SGHRS and CDR2 is YFSETQ. Trimming shortened V by 0 bases and J by 0 bases, and 3 bases separated the two germline ends. The CDR3 sequence: CASSLELNTEAFF. Here the CDR3 DNA reads TGCGCCAGCAGCTTGGAGCTGAACACTGAAGCTTTCTTT.